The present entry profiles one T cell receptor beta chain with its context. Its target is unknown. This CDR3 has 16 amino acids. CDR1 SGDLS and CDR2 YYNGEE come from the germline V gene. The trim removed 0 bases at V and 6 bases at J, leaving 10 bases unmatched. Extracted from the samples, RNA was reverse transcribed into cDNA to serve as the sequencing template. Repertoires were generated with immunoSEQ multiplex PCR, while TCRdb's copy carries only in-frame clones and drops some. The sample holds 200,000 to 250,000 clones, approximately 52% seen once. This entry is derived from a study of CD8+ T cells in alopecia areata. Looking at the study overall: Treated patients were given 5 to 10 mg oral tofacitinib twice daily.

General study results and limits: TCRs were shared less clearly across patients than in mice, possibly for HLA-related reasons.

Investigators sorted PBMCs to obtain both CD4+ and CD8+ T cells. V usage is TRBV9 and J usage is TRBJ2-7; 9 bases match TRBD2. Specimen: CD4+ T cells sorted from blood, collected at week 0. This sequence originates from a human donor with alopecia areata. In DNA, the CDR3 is TGTGCCAGCAGCGTAGAAAGAATAGCGGGAGTTCTCGAGCAGTACTTC. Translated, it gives CASSVERIAGVLEQYF.